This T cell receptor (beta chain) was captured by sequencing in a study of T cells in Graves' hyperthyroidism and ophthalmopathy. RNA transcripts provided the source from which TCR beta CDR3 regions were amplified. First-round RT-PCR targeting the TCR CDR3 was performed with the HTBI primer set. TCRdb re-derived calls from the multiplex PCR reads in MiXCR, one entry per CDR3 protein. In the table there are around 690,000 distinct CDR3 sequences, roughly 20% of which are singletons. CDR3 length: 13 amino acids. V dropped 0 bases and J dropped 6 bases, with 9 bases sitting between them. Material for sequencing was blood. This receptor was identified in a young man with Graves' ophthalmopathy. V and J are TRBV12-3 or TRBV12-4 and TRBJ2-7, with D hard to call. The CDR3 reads CASSLAHPAEQYF. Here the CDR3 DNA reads TGTGCCAGCAGTTTAGCGCACCCCGCCGAGCAGTACTTC.